Listed below are T cell receptor beta chains from one sample, sequenced in a study of blood T cell repertoires in COVID-19. Profiled with immunoSEQ multiplex PCR; TCRdb holds only in-frame clones, not every one. The sample has under 150,000 clones, approximately 88% seen once. Sequenced: peripheral blood. These receptors were taken from a human donor in a cohort sampled during active COVID-19. Each CDR3 is given with its conserved first and last residue. A D gene is named only where the DNA matches it firmly. Clone size is given for some rows only: seen once, a few or many times, or a class if the clone is expanded.

abundance	v_gene	d_gene	j_gene	CDR3nt	CDR3aa
-	TRBV7-9	-	TRBJ2-3	TGTGCCAGCAGCTTGCCCGGGGGGCAGGGAGATACGCAGTATTTT	CASSLPGGQGDTQYF
-	TRBV6-5	-	TRBJ1-2	TGTGCCAGCAGTTACAGAGCACTCTATGGCTACACCTTC	CASSYRALYGYTF
-	TRBV18	TRBD1	TRBJ2-4	TGTGCCAGCTCACCGACAGGGTCGGACATTCAGTACTTC	CASSPTGSDIQYF
few	TRBV4-2	TRBD1	TRBJ2-2	TGTGCCAGCAGCCAAGAGGGCCGGACAGGATCAGACACCGGGGAGCTGTTTTTT	CASSQEGRTGSDTGELFF
-	TRBV28	-	TRBJ1-5	TGTGCCAGCAGTTTCGTGCGAGTTAGCAATCAGCCCCAGCATTTT	CASSFVRVSNQPQHF
-	TRBV18	TRBD1	TRBJ1-4	TGTGCCAGCACGCAGGGGGGTGAAAAACTGTTTTTT	CASTQGGEKLFF
once	TRBV18	-	TRBJ1-1	TGTGCCAGCTCACCGGGGCCGCTTGGAACTGAAGCTTTCTTT	CASSPGPLGTEAFF
-	TRBV18	TRBD1	TRBJ1-3	TGTGCCAGCTCACCCCGGACAGGGGAAAACACCATATATTTT	CASSPRTGENTIYF
-	TRBV6-1	TRBD2	TRBJ2-2	TGTGCCAGCAGTGAATTGGGACTAGCGATGAACACCGGGGAGCTGTTTTTT	CASSELGLAMNTGELFF
once	TRBV10-3	-	TRBJ2-7	TGTGCCATCAGTGGGGTGGAGAGCTCCTACGAGCAGTACTTC	CAISGVESSYEQYF
once	TRBV5-1	-	TRBJ2-1	TGCGCCAGCAGGGGGAGTTACAATGAGCAGTTCTTC	CASRGSYNEQFF
-	TRBV4-1	TRBD1	TRBJ1-5	TGCGCCAGCAGCCAAGATAGGGGCAGGGGGACGAATCAGCCCCAGCATTTT	CASSQDRGRGTNQPQHF
-	TRBV3-1/TRBV3-2	TRBD1	TRBJ1-1	TGTGCCAGCAGCCCCGGGGGACAGGCTATCACTGAAGCTTTCTTT	CASSPGGQAITEAFF
-	TRBV30	TRBD2	TRBJ2-2	TGTGCCTGGAAAGTTCAAGCGGGGGGGCACGGGGAGCTGTTTTTT	CAWKVQAGGHGELFF
-	TRBV7-2	TRBD1	TRBJ1-6	TGTGCCAGCAGTTCCAGGACAGGGAACCTTTCACCCCTCCACTTT	CASSSRTGNLSPLHF
-	TRBV4-1	-	TRBJ1-6	TGCGCCAGCAGCCAAAGCAGGGGCTCCTATAATTCACCCCTCCACTTT	CASSQSRGSYNSPLHF
-	TRBV7-3	TRBD2	TRBJ2-1	TGTGCCAGCAGCCCCAATTGGGCGGGGGGCGGTGAGCAGTTCTTC	CASSPNWAGGGEQFF
-	TRBV6-1	-	TRBJ2-3	TGTGCCAGCAGTGAACGGGTCTGGGGCACAGATACGCAGTATTTT	CASSERVWGTDTQYF
-	TRBV2	-	TRBJ1-5	TGTGCCAGCAGGGAGGACTACAATCAGCCCCAGCATTTT	CASREDYNQPQHF
-	TRBV30	-	TRBJ1-6	TGTGCCTGGACCTTAGGGGGTAGGGCCTCCTATAATTCACCCCTCCACTTT	CAWTLGGRASYNSPLHF
-	TRBV6-5	TRBD1	TRBJ1-2	TGTGCCAGCAGGGACAGGGGATATGGCTACACCTTC	CASRDRGYGYTF
-	TRBV2	-	TRBJ2-5	TGTGCCAGCATGCGTGACAGACAAGAGACCCAGTACTTC	CASMRDRQETQYF
-	TRBV7-2	-	TRBJ1-2	TGTGCCAGCAGCTTAAACCGGGAGAGAGGCTACACCTTC	CASSLNRERGYTF
-	TRBV7-3	TRBD2	TRBJ2-2	TGTGCCAGCAGCTTAACGTCCTTGGGAGGGCTCACCGGGGAGCTGTTTTTT	CASSLTSLGGLTGELFF
-	TRBV3-1/TRBV3-2	TRBD1	TRBJ1-2	TGTGCCAGTAACAGGGGGCAAGGGGGCTACACCTTC	CASNRGQGGYTF
-	TRBV11-2	-	TRBJ2-4	TGTGCCAGCAGCTTTGGGGGGGGCGACATTCAGTACTTC	CASSFGGGDIQYF
-	TRBV6-5	TRBD1	TRBJ1-2	TGTGCCAGCAACCGGGACAGGGGGGGTGGCTACACCTTC	CASNRDRGGGYTF
-	TRBV5-1	-	TRBJ2-2	TGCGCCAGCAGCTTGCGGGGACAACTCACCGGGGAGCTGTTTTTT	CASSLRGQLTGELFF
-	TRBV9	-	TRBJ1-1	TGTGCCAGCAGCCCAGGGTGGGGATCCACTGAAGCTTTCTTT	CASSPGWGSTEAFF
few	TRBV7-9	TRBD2	TRBJ2-1	TGTGCCAGCAGCTTAGCGATCAGTAGCGGGGTCCGCGATGAGCAGTTCTTC	CASSLAISSGVRDEQFF
-	TRBV29-1	-	TRBJ1-1	TGCAGCGTTGCGGCAGGGTGGGGGAACACTGAAGCTTTCTTT	CSVAAGWGNTEAFF
-	TRBV19	-	TRBJ1-1	TGTGCCAGTACCCTTTACAGGGAGAACACTGAAGCTTTCTTT	CASTLYRENTEAFF
-	TRBV14	-	TRBJ2-5	TGTGCCAGCAGCCAAGAGGGCTTCCAGGGTCTGGGGGAGACCCAGTACTTC	CASSQEGFQGLGETQYF
-	TRBV7-9	TRBD1	TRBJ1-3	TGTGCCAGCAGCTCCTGGACAGGGCGTGACGGAAACACCATATATTTT	CASSSWTGRDGNTIYF
-	TRBV12-3/TRBV12-4	-	TRBJ1-2	TGTGCCAGCAGTCAACAGGGTGGATATGGCTACACCTTC	CASSQQGGYGYTF
-	TRBV10-3	TRBD1	TRBJ2-7	TGTGCCATCAGCAGACAGGGGGAAAGCGAGCAGTACTTC	CAISRQGESEQYF
-	TRBV18	-	TRBJ2-3	TGTGCCAGCTCACCAGTGAGGAGGCAGGCAGATACGCAGTATTTT	CASSPVRRQADTQYF
-	TRBV25-1	-	TRBJ1-4	TGTGCCAGCAGTCTAAGTGCAACTAATGAAAAACTGTTTTTT	CASSLSATNEKLFF
few	TRBV30	-	TRBJ1-6	TGTGCCTGGAGGCCACTAACAGGGAATAATTCACCCCTCCACTTT	CAWRPLTGNNSPLHF
-	TRBV19	-	TRBJ1-3	TGTGCCAGTAGTCTTCACAGGGTCTCTGGAAACACCATATATTTT	CASSLHRVSGNTIYF